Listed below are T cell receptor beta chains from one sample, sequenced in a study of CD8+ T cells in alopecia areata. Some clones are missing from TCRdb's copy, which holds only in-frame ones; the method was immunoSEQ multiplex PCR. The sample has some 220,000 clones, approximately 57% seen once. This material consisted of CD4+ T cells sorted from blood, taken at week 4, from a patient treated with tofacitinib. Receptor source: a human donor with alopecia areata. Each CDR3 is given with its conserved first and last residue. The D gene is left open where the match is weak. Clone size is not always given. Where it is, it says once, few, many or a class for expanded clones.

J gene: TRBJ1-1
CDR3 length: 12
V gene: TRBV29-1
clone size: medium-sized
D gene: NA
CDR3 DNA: TGCAGCGTTGAATCCCCTTTGCTTGAAGCTTTCTTT
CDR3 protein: CSVESPLLEAFF

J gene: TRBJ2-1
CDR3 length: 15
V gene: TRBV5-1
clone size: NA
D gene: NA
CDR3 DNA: TGCGCCAGCAAACCCTTAGGGGCTAACGACAATGAGCAGTTCTTC
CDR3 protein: CASKPLGANDNEQFF

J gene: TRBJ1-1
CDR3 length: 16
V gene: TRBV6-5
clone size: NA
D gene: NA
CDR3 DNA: TGTGCCAGCAGTTACTCTGTGGGAGGGATTAACACTGAAGCTTTCTTT
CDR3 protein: CASSYSVGGINTEAFF

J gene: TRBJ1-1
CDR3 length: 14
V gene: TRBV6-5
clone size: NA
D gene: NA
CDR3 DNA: TGTGCCAGCAGTTACGCCGTCACAGCCTCTGAAGCTTTCTTT
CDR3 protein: CASSYAVTASEAFF

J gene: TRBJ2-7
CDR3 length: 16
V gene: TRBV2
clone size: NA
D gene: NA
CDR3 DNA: TGTGCCAGCAGTGAACCCCTAGCCGAAGACTCCTACGAGCAGTACTTC
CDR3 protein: CASSEPLAEDSYEQYF

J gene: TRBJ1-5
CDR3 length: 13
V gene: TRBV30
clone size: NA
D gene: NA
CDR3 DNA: TGTGCCTGGAGTGTACGGGGGAATCAGCCCCAGCATTTT
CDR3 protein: CAWSVRGNQPQHF

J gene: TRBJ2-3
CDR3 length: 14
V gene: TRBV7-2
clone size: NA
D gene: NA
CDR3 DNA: TGTGCCAGCCGCCACGGGCCTAGCACAGATACGCAGTATTTT
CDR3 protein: CASRHGPSTDTQYF

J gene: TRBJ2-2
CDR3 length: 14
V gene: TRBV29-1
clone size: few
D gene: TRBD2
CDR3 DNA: TGCAGCGTCCGTGGTGCGGGGGTCACCGGGGAGCTGTTTTTT
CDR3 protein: CSVRGAGVTGELFF

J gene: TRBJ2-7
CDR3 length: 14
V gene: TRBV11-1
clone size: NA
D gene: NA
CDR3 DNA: TGTGCCAGCAGCTTACGCAGGTTCTCTGGGGAGCAGTACTTC
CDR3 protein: CASSLRRFSGEQYF

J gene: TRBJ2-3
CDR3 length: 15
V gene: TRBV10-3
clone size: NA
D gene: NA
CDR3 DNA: TGTGCCATCAGTGACGGGGGACCGATCACAGATACGCAGTATTTT
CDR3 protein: CAISDGGPITDTQYF

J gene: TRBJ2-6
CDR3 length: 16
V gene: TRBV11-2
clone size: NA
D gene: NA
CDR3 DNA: TGTGCCAGCAGCCCCTCCAGGTTTAATGGGGCCAACGTCCTGACTTTC
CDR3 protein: CASSPSRFNGANVLTF

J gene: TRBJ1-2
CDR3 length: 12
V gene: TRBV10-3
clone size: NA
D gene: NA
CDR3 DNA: TGTGCCATCAGCCAGACAGAGTATGGCTACACCTTC
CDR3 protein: CAISQTEYGYTF

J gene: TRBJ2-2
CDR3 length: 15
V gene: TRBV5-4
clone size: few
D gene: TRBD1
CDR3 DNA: TGTGCCAGCAGCTCGGGCGGACAGGGACCCGGGGAGCTGTTTTTT
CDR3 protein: CASSSGGQGPGELFF

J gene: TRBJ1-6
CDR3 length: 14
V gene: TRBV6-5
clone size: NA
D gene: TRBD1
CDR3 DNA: TGTGCCAGCAGTGACCGGGACAGAAATTCACCCCTCCACTTT
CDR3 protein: CASSDRDRNSPLHF

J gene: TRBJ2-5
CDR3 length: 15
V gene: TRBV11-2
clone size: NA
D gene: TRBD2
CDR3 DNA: TGTGCCAGCAGCTTTGGGACTAGCCCCGGGGAGACCCAGTACTTC
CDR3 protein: CASSFGTSPGETQYF

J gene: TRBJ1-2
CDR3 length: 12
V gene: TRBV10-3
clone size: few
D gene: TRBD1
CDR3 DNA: TGTGCCATCAGCGGCACAGGGGTCGGCTACACCTTC
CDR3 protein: CAISGTGVGYTF

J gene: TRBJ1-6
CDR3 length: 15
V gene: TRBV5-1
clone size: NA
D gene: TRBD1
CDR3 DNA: TGCGCCAGCAGCTCTGGGACAGGGCTAGATTCACCCCTCCACTTT
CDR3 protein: CASSSGTGLDSPLHF

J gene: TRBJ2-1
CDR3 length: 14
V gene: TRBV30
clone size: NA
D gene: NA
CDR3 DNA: TGTGCCTGGAGTGCCCTGACAGGCGACAATGAGCAGTTCTTC
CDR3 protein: CAWSALTGDNEQFF

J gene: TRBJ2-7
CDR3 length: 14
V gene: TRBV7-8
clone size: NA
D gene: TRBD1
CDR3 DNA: TGTGCCAGCAGCTTAACGGGACAGCCACGCGAGCAGTACTTC
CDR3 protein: CASSLTGQPREQYF

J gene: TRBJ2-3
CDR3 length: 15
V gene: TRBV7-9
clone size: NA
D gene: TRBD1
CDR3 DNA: TGTGCCAGCAGGGCTGGGACAGCAGAATGGGATACGCAGTATTTT
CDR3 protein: CASRAGTAEWDTQYF

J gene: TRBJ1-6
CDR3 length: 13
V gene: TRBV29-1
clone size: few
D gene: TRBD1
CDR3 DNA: TGCAGCGTCGTCGACAGGGTAGGGTCACCCCTCCACTTT
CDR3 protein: CSVVDRVGSPLHF

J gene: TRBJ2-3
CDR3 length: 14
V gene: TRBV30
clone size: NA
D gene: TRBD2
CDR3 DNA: TGTGCCTGGAGTCGACTAGCGTCCACAGATACGCAGTATTTT
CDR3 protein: CAWSRLASTDTQYF

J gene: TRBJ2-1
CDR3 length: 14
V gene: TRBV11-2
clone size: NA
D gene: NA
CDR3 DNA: TGTGCCAGCAGCTTAGTGTTTGGCGCTGGTGAGCAGTTCTTC
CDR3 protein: CASSLVFGAGEQFF

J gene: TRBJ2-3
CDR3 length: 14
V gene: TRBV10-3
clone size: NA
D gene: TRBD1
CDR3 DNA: TGTGCCATCTCCGGGGACAGTGGAGTGAATACGCAGTATTTT
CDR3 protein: CAISGDSGVNTQYF

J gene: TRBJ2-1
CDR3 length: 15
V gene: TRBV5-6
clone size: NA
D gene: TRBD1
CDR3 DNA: TGTGCCAGCAGCCCGCCGACAGGGGTATCCGTTGAGCAGTTCTTC
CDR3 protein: CASSPPTGVSVEQFF

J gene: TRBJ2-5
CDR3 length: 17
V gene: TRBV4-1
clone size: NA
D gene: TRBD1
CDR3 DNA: TGCGCCAGCAGCCAAGAACCGGGACAGCAGGTTAGGCGGACCCAGTACTTC
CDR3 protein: CASSQEPGQQVRRTQYF

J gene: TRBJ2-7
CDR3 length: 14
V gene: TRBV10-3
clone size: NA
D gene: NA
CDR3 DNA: TGTGCCATCAGTTTCGGGGCGGAGTCCTACGAGCAGTACTTC
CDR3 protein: CAISFGAESYEQYF

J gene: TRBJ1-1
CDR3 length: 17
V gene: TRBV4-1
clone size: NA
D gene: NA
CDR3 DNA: TGCGCCAGCAGCCAAGATTGGCCCCCAGGCCCGAACACTGAAGCTTTCTTT
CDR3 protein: CASSQDWPPGPNTEAFF

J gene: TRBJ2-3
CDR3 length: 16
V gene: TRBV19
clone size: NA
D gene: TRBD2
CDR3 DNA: TGTGCCAGTAGTTCTGGACTAGCGGGGCGCACAGATACGCAGTATTTT
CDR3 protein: CASSSGLAGRTDTQYF

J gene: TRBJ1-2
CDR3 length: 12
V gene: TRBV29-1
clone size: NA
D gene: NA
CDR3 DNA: TGCAGCGTTGGATCGGCTAACTATGGCTACACCTTC
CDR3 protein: CSVGSANYGYTF

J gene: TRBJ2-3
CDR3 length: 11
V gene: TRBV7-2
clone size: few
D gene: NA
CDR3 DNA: TGTGCCAGCAGCCCCGCACATACGCAGTATTTT
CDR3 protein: CASSPAHTQYF

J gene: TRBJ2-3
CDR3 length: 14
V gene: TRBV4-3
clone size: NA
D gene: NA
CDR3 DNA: TGCGCCAGCAGCCAAGAATTGTGGACAGCGAAGAGGTATTTT
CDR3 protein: CASSQELWTAKRYF

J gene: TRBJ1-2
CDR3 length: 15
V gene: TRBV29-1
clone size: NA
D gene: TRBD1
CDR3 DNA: TGCAGCGTTGAATCCTCCGGGACAGGGAACTATGGCTACACCTTC
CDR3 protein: CSVESSGTGNYGYTF

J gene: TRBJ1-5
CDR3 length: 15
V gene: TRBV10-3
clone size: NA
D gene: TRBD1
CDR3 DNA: TGTGCCATCAGTGCCGGGACAGGGGACAATCAGCCCCAGCATTTT
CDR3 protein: CAISAGTGDNQPQHF

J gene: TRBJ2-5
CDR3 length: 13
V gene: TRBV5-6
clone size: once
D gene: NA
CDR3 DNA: TGTGCCAGCAGCCTGGACACGCAAGAGACCCAGTACTTC
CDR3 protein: CASSLDTQETQYF

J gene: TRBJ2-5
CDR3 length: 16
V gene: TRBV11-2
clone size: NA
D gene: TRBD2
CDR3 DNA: TGTGCCAGCAGCTGGGGGCCGGGACTAGCGGGAGAGACCCAGTACTTC
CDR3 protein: CASSWGPGLAGETQYF

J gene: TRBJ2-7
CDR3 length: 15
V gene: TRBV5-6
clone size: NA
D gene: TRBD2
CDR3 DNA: TGTGCCAGCAGCTTCCCTAGCGGGGGTGTATACGAGCAGTACTTC
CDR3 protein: CASSFPSGGVYEQYF

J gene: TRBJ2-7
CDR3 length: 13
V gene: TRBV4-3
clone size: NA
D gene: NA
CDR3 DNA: TGCGCCAGCAGCCAAGTTAAGGGGTACGAGCAGTACTTC
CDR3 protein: CASSQVKGYEQYF

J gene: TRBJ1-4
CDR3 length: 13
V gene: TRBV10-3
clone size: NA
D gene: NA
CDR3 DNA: TGTGCCATCGGTTCAGGGAGGAATGAAAAACTGTTTTTT
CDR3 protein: CAIGSGRNEKLFF

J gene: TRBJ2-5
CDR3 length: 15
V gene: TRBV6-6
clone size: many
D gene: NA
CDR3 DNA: TGTGCCAGCAGTTACGGCCAGGGACTTCAAGAGACCCAGTACTTC
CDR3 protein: CASSYGQGLQETQYF

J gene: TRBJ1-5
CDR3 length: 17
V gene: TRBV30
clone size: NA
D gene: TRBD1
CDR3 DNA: TGTGCCTGGAGTGCACGGGGGACAGAGGGACGGTGGCAGCCCCAGCATTTT
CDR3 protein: CAWSARGTEGRWQPQHF

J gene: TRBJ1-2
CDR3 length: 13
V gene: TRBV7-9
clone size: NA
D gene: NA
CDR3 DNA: TGTGCCAGCAGCTTAGGCAGGGCTACCGGCTACACCTTC
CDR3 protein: CASSLGRATGYTF

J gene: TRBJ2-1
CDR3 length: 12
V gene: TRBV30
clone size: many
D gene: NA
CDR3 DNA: TGTGCCTGGAGTCCTCCGCAGAGTGAGCAGTTCTTC
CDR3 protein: CAWSPPQSEQFF

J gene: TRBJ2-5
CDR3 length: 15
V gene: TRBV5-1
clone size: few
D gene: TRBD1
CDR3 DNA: TGCGCCAGCAGCCAAAATGCAGGGGGTGGAAAGACCCAGTACTTC
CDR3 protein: CASSQNAGGGKTQYF

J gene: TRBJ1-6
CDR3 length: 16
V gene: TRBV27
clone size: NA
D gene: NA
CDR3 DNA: TGTGCCAGCAGTAACCCCCCGGGATTCTATAATTCACCCCTCCACTTT
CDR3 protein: CASSNPPGFYNSPLHF

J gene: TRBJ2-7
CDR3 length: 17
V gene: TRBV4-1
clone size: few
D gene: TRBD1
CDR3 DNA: TGCGCCAGCAGCCTAAGCCCCGGGCAGGGGGCCGTCTACGAGCAGTACTTC
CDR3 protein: CASSLSPGQGAVYEQYF

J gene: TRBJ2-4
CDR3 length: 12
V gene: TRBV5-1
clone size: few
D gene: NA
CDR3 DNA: TGCGCCAGCCGGGATCTCGGCGGCATTCAGTACTTC
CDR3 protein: CASRDLGGIQYF

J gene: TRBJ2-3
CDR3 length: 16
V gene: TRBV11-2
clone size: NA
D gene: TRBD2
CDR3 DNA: TGTGCCAGCAGCTCGGGACTAGCGGGGGGCACAGATACGCAGTATTTT
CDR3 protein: CASSSGLAGGTDTQYF

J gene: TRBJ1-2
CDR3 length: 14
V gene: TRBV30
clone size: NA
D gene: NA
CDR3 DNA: TGTGCCTGGAGCGAGGGGGGGCGCGGCTATGGCTACACCTTC
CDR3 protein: CAWSEGGRGYGYTF

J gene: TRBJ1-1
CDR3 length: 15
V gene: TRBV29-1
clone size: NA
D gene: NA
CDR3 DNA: TGCAGCGTTGAAGAGAGGATAGCCTTGAACACTGAAGCTTTCTTT
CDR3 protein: CSVEERIALNTEAFF

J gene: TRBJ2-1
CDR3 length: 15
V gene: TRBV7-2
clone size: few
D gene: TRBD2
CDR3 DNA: TGTGCCAGCAGCTCCGGGACTAGCGGGGGTAGTGAGCAGTTCTTC
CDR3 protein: CASSSGTSGGSEQFF

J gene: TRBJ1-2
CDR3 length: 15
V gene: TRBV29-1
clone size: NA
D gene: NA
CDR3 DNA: TGCAGCGTCCTAAACGAACGGGACCGATCCTATGGCTACACCTTC
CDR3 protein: CSVLNERDRSYGYTF

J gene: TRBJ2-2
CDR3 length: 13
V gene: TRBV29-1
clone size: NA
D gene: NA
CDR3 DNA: TGCAGCGTGGGACACATTAACACCGGGGAGCTGTTTTTT
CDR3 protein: CSVGHINTGELFF